The present T cell receptor beta chain was sequenced within a study of regulatory T cells in long-lasting Graves disease. Time point given: newly diagnosed GD, antithyroid drugs for less than 3 months. PBMC RNA was the source of the TCR library. It was an endocrinology department in Xi'an, China, that provided the patients. V was cut by 0 bases and J by 2 bases, with 11 bases left in between. Per germline, CDR1 MNHEY and CDR2 SVGAGI. CDR3 size: 15 residues. Arm-PCR of CDR3 regions and iRepertoire HTBI primers were the basis on which TCR beta libraries were built. In TCRdb, the multiplex PCR reads were re-called with MiXCR into one record per CDR3 protein. The data hold some 500,000 distinct CDR3 sequences, with more than 15% observed a single time. This clonotype was counted many times. The sample was also reused in another study, on T cells in Graves' hyperthyroidism and ophthalmopathy. That study reports: Not enrolled were patients with uncontrolled infection, other autoimmune disease, pregnancy or lactation.

The V gene is TRBV6-5, the J gene TRBJ2-7, with D maybe TRBD2 (6 bases). This TCR came from a woman aged 35-65 years with Graves disease. The material was peripheral blood mononuclear cells (PBMCs), obtained at new diagnosis, from a patient treated with antithyroid drugs. The CDR3 loop reads CASSYSGGRTYEQYF. The CDR3 DNA is TGTGCCAGCAGTTACTCAGGAGGGAGGACCTACGAGCAGTACTTC.